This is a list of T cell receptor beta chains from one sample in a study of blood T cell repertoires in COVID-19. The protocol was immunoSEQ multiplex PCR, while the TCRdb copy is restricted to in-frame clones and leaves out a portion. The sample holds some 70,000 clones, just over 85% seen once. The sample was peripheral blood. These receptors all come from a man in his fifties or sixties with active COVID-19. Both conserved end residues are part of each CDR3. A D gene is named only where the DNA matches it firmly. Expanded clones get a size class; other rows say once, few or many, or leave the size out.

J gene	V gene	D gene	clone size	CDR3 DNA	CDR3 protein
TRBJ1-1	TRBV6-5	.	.	TGTGCCAGCAGCCCGGTAGAGAACACTGAAGCTTTCTTT	CASSPVENTEAFF
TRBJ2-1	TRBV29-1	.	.	TGCAGCGTTTCCTCCGGCAATGAGCAGTTCTTC	CSVSSGNEQFF
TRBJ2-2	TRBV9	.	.	TGTGCCAGCAGTGCCCGGGGGGCTGAAACCGGGGAGCTGTTTTTT	CASSARGAETGELFF
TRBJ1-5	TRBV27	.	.	TGTGCCAGCAGTTTAGTGGGACAACCCCAGCATTTT	CASSLVGQPQHF
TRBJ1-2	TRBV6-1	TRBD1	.	TGTGCCAGCAGTCAGACAGGGAGGTTTAGCTATGGCTACACCTTC	CASSQTGRFSYGYTF
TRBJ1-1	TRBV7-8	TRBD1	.	TGTGCCAGCAGCTCACAGGGGGCTGGAACTGAAGCTTTCTTT	CASSSQGAGTEAFF
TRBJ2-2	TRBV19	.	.	TGTGCCACAAGGAGGGGGGGCGGTCAGAGGGCCGGGGAGCTGTTTTTT	CATRRGGGQRAGELFF
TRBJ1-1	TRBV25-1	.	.	TGTGCCAGCAGGGAAACAGGGAGTAGCACTGAAGCTTTCTTT	CASRETGSSTEAFF
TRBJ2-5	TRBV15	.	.	TGTGCCACCAGCAGAGATATGGCGGGGAGGGGGGAGACCCAGTACTTC	CATSRDMAGRGETQYF
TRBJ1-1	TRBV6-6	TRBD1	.	TGTGCCAGCAGTCCGGGACAGGACACTGAAGCTTTCTTT	CASSPGQDTEAFF
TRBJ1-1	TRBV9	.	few	TGTGCCAGCAGCGTAGCTTTCGGGACTGAAGCTTTCTTT	CASSVAFGTEAFF
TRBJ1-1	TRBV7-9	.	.	TGTGCCAGCAGCCCCCTAGCCCCTGAAGCTTTCTTT	CASSPLAPEAFF
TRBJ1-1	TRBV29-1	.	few	TGCAGCGTCCGACAGGCGAACACTGAAGCTTTCTTT	CSVRQANTEAFF
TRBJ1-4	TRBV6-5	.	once	TGTGCCAGCTGGGGGAGGGGAACAACTAATGAAAAACTGTTTTTT	CASWGRGTTNEKLFF
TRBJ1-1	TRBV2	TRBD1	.	TGTGCCAGCAGTGGGGGGACAGGGGGTTTCCCTGAAGCTTTCTTT	CASSGGTGGFPEAFF
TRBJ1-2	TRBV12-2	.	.	TGTGCAAGTCGCTTAGCCGACACCCATTATGGCTACACCTTC	CASRLADTHYGYTF
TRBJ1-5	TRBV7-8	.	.	TGTGCCAGCAGCTTAGGGCGAGGAGTGATGCCCCAGCATTTT	CASSLGRGVMPQHF
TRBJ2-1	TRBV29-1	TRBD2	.	TGCAGCGTTGAAGGATGGGCTAGCGGGAGGCTTAAGAGCTCCTACAATGAGCAGTTCTTC	CSVEGWASGRLKSSYNEQFF
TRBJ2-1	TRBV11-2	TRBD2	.	TGTGCCAGCAGCCCCACGGGGGGAGCAAATGAGCAGTTCTTC	CASSPTGGANEQFF